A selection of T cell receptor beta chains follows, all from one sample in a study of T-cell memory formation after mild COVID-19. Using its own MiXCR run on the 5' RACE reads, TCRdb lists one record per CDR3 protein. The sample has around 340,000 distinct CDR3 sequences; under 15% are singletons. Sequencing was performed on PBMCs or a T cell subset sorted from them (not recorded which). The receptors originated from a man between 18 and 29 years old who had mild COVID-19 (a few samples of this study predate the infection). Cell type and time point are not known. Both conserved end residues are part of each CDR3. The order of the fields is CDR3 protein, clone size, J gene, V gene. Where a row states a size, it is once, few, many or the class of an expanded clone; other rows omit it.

CDR3aa: CASSYGHGQGRAKNIQYF; abundance: many; j_gene: TRBJ2-4; v_gene: TRBV6-5
CDR3aa: CASSWDRGYDTGELFF; abundance: -; j_gene: TRBJ2-2; v_gene: TRBV6-2/TRBV6-3
CDR3aa: CASNPLGQGSYEQYF; abundance: -; j_gene: TRBJ2-7; v_gene: TRBV7-9
CDR3aa: CATHRGYYGYTF; abundance: -; j_gene: TRBJ1-2; v_gene: TRBV10-3
CDR3aa: CASSYRRSPQETQYF; abundance: -; j_gene: TRBJ2-5; v_gene: TRBV7-2
CDR3aa: CASRVQINSPLHF; abundance: -; j_gene: TRBJ1-6; v_gene: TRBV7-2
CDR3aa: CASSFPASGSSYEQYF; abundance: few; j_gene: TRBJ2-7; v_gene: TRBV7-9
CDR3aa: CSALGGAGTEAFF; abundance: many; j_gene: TRBJ1-1; v_gene: TRBV20-1
CDR3aa: CASSIVGRGLLNEQFF; abundance: few; j_gene: TRBJ2-1; v_gene: TRBV5-4
CDR3aa: CAWSVLTGVNEKLFF; abundance: -; j_gene: TRBJ1-4; v_gene: TRBV30